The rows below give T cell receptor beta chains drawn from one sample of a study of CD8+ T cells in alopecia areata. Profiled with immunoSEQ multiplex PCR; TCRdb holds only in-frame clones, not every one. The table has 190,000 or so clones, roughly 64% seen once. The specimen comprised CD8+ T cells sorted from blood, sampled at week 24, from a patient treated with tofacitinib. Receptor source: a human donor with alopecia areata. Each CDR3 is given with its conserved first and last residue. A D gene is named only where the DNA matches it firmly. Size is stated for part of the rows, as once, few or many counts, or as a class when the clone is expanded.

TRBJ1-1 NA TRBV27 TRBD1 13 TGTGCCACCCACAGGGGCTTCGGCACTGAAGCTTTCTTT CATHRGFGTEAFF
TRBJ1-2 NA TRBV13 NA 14 TGTGCCAGCAGCTCCGCGACAGGAAACTATGGCTACACCTTC CASSSATGNYGYTF
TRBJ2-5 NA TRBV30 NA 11 TGTGCCTGGAGTATCCAAGAGACCCAGTACTTC CAWSIQETQYF
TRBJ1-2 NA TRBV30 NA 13 TGTGCCTGGAGTGTTTCGACAAACTATGGCTACACCTTC CAWSVSTNYGYTF
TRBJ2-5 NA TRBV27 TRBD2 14 TGTGCCAGCGGGGCTAGCGGGGGGCAAGAGACCCAGTACTTC CASGASGGQETQYF
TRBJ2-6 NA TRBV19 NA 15 TGTGCCAGTACCTTGACGGTGTCTGGGGCCAACGTCCTGACTTTC CASTLTVSGANVLTF
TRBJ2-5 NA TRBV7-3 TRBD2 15 TGTGCCAGCAGCTCCATCGGGGGGGACTTAGAGACCCAGTACTTC CASSSIGGDLETQYF
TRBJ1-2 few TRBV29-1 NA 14 TGCAGCGTTGACCGTCAGGGAGGGGGCTATGGCTACACCTTC CSVDRQGGGYGYTF
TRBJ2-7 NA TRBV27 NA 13 TGTGCCAGCGTGAACAGGGCCACCCACGAGCAGTACTTC CASVNRATHEQYF
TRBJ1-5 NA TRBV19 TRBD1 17 TGTGCCAGTAGTCTAGACAGGGTGGGAAGTGGCAATCAGCCCCAGCATTTT CASSLDRVGSGNQPQHF
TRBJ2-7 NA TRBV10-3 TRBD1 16 TGTGCCATCAGTGACTACAGGGGACCACAGATCTACGAGCAGTACTTC CAISDYRGPQIYEQYF
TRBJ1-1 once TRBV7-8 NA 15 TGTGCCAGCAGCCCCCCGGGATGGAGGAACACTGAAGCTTTCTTT CASSPPGWRNTEAFF
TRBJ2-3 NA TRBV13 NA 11 TGTGCCAGCAGCGGCCCGGATACGCAGTATTTT CASSGPDTQYF
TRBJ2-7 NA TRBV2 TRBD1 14 TGTGCCAGTCGAGTAAGGACAGGGGTCCACGAGCAGTACTTC CASRVRTGVHEQYF
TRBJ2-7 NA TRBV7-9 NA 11 TGTGCCAGCTCCAGGGGTGGCGAGCAGTACTTC CASSRGGEQYF
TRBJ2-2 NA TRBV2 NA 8 TGTGCCAGCGGGGAGCTGTTTTTT CASGELFF
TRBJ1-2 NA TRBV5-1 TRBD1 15 TGCGCCAGCAGCCCAATGAACCTGGACAGGGATGGCTACACCTTC CASSPMNLDRDGYTF
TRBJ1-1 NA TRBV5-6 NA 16 TGTGCCAGCAGCTTGGGGTCGGTGGTGCTGAACACTGAAGCTTTCTTT CASSLGSVVLNTEAFF
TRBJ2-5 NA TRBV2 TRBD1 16 TGTGCCAGCAGTTCAGGACAGGGGGTGCCTCAAGAGACCCAGTACTTC CASSSGQGVPQETQYF
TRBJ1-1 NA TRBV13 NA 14 TGTGCCAGCACCCCGACAGAGACCAACACTGAAGCTTTCTTT CASTPTETNTEAFF
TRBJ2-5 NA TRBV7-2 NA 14 TGTGCCAGCAGCCACGTAGGAGGGGAGGAGACCCAGTACTTC CASSHVGGEETQYF
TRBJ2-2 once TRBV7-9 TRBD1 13 TGTGCCAGCAGCCCAGGGACAGCCGGGGAGCTGTTTTTT CASSPGTAGELFF
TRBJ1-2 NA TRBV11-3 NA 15 TGTGCCAGCAGCCCATACCCCCGGGATGCAGATGGCTACACCTTC CASSPYPRDADGYTF